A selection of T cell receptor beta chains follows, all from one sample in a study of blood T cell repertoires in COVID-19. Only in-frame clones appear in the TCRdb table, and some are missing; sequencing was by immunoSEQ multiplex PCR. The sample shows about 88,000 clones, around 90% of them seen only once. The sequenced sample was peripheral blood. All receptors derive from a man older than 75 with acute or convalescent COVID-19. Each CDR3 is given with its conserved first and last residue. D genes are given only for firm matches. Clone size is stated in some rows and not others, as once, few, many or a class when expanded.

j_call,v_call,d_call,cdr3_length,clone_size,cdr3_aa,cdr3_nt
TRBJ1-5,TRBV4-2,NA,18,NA,CASSQDVSGFYSNQPQHF,TGTGCCAGCAGCCAAGATGTTTCGGGGTTCTACAGCAATCAGCCCCAGCATTTT
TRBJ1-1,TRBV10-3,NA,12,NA,CAISQTNTEAFF,TGTGCCATCAGCCAGACTAACACTGAAGCTTTCTTT
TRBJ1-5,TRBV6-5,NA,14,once,CASSYPDSLEPQHF,TGTGCCAGCAGTTACCCGGACTCACTAGAGCCCCAGCATTTT
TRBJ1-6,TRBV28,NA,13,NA,CASRGGLSSPLHF,TGTGCCAGCAGGGGGGGTCTGAGTTCACCCCTCCACTTT
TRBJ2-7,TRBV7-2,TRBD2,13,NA,CASRKTSGYEQYF,TGTGCCAGCAGAAAGACTAGCGGCTACGAGCAGTACTTC
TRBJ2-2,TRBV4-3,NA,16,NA,CASSQEQGLGTGELFF,TGCGCCAGCAGCCAAGAACAGGGTTTGGGCACCGGGGAGCTGTTTTTT
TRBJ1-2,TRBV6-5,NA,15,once,CASSPGQRGLGGYTF,TGTGCCAGCAGCCCAGGACAGAGGGGATTGGGTGGCTACACCTTC
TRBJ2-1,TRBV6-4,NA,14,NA,CASGREISHNEQFF,TGTGCCAGCGGTCGGGAGATATCCCACAATGAGCAGTTCTTC
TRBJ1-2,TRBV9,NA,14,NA,CASSVGEGRNGYTF,TGTGCCAGCAGCGTTGGGGAGGGGAGGAATGGCTACACCTTC
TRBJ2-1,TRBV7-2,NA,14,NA,CASSLVQGGYEQFF,TGTGCCAGCAGCTTGGTCCAGGGGGGTTATGAGCAGTTCTTC
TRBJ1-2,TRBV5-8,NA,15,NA,CASPLTGTSIYGYTF,TGTGCCAGCCCACTAACCGGGACATCGATCTACGGCTACACCTTC
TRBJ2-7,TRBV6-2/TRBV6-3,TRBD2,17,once,CASSGRGLAGPAYEQYF,TGTGCCAGCAGTGGGAGAGGACTAGCGGGACCGGCATACGAGCAGTACTTC
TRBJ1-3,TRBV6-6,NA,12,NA,CASSSSGGTIYF,TGTGCCAGCAGTTCCTCGGGGGGCACCATATATTTT
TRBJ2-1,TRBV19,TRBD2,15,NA,CASSTWTSGYNEQFF,TGTGCCAGTAGTACTTGGACTAGCGGCTACAATGAGCAGTTCTTC
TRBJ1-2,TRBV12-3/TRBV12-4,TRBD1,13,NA,CASSLRGRDGYTF,TGTGCCAGCAGTTTAAGGGGGCGGGATGGCTACACCTTC
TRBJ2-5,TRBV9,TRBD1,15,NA,CASSARDRPKETQYF,TGTGCCAGCAGCGCCCGGGACAGACCTAAAGAGACCCAGTACTTC
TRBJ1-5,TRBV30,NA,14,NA,CAWTWGGSEQPQHF,TGTGCCTGGACCTGGGGAGGGTCGGAACAGCCCCAGCATTTT
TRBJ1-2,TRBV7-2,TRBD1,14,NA,CASSPGQGYYGYTF,TGTGCCAGCAGCCCGGGACAGGGATACTATGGCTACACCTTC
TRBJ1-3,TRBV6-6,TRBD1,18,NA,CASSRRDRAGGRGNTIYF,TGTGCCAGCAGTCGACGGGATCGGGCAGGGGGTAGGGGAAACACCATATATTTT
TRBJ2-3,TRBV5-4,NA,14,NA,CASSLAGSTDTQYF,TGTGCCAGCAGCTTAGCGGGTTCCACAGATACGCAGTATTTT
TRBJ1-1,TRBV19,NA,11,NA,CASRRDREAFF,TGTGCCAGTAGGCGGGACCGAGAAGCTTTCTTT
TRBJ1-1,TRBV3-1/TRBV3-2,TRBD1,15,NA,CASSPRDRLGAEAFF,TGTGCCAGCAGCCCGCGGGACAGGCTAGGAGCTGAAGCTTTCTTT
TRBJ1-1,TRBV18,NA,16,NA,CASSQPSGGKQLQAFF,TGTGCCAGCTCGCAACCCTCGGGGGGAAAGCAACTTCAAGCTTTCTTT
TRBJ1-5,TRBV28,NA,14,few,CASSRDIGNQPQHF,TGTGCCAGCAGTCGGGACATAGGAAATCAGCCCCAGCATTTT